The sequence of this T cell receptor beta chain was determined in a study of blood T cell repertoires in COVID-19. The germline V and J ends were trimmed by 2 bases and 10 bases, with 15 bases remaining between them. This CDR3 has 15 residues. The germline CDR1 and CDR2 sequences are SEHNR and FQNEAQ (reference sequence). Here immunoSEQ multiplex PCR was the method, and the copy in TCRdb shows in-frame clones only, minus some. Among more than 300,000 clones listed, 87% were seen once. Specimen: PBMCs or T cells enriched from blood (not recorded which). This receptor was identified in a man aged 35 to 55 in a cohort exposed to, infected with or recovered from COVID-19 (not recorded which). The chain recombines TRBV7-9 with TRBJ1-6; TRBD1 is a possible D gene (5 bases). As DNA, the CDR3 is TGTGCCAGCAGCTTACGGGAGGGGAGACCCTCACCCCTCCACTTT. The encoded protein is CASSLREGRPSPLHF.